Detailed here is one T cell receptor beta chain. The antigen is unknown. It was with a sample-barcoded 5' primer and a J-beta primer mix that a second PCR of roughly 6 to 12 cycles was run. Each cDNA was tagged by a template-switch adaptor containing 12 random nucleotides. A single record per CDR3 protein comes from TCRdb applying MiXCR to the 5' RACE reads. The sample yields 750,000 or so distinct CDR3 sequences, around a quarter seen once. The germline V gene has CDR1 SGHRS and CDR2 YFSETQ. Germline trimming cut 0 bases from V and 3 bases from J; bases unmatched to any gene: 4. The CDR3 loop spans 15 amino acids. This entry belongs to a study of blood T cells in healthy people across ages. Whole-study context: Template switching retrieved approximately one barcoded beta molecule for each two T cells.

Study-wide findings and caveats: Donors of long life had a larger count of naive CD4+ cells and greater diversity than aged donors.

The sample was also reused in another study, on T cells of mothers and their children.

Sequenced: blood. The sequence was collected from a boy aged 5-17 years in good health. J is TRBJ2-3 and V is TRBV5-1; the match to TRBD2 covers 7 bases. CDR3 region: CASSLESGETDTQYF. For the CDR3, the DNA is TGCGCCAGCAGCTTGGAAAGCGGGGAGACAGATACGCAGTATTTT.